The 28 T cell receptor beta chains below were found in one sample sequenced in a study of tissue T cells after allogeneic stem cell transplantation. Noted time point: mouse harvest day 7 after allogeneic transplant. The graft held 10^6 splenic CD5+ T cells and 10^7 T-cell-depleted bone marrow cells. Measured with immunoSEQ multiplex PCR; TCRdb has only the in-frame clones, and not every one. Altogether thousands of clones are present, less than 50% being singletons, with the ten largest covering 6.5% to 10%. The specimen sequenced was lymph node tissue. These TCRs come from a female BALB/c mouse given C57BL/6 T cells with graft-versus-host disease after an allogeneic hematopoietic cell transplant.

In its sample, this clone ranks as medium-sized. The gene names here belong to mouse. Read sequence stops 1 residue before the CDR3 end, and the germline J gene provides the missing end. The same CDR3 is also encoded by other DNA sequences in this sample. The rearrangement links TRBV16 to TRBJ2-7, with 7 bases fitting TRBD1. In germline, CDR1 is SGHSA, CDR2 FRNQAP. The CDR3 is 12 residues long. V shed 4 bases and J 7 bases; nucleotides not matched to a gene: 4. The CDR3 is CASSSTGREQYF. The part of the CDR3 DNA that was read is TGTGCAAGCAGCTCGACAGGGAGAGAACAGTAC.

To note about this clone: Germline and genes here are mouse. Read sequence stops 1 residue before the CDR3 end, and the germline J gene provides the missing end. The sample contains more than one DNA sequence encoding this CDR3. The rearrangement links TRBV26 to TRBJ1-2; 10 bases are shared with TRBD1. Germline-derived CDR1 and CDR2 are KGHPV and FQNQEV (reference sequence). The CDR3 is 15 residues long. After removal of 3 bases from V and 2 bases from J, the junction contained 3 bases not matched to a gene. Incomplete CDR3 DNA: TGTGCCAGCAGTCTTCCGGGACAGGGGAACTCCGACTACACC. It is translated as CASSLPGQGNSDYT. The complete CDR3 protein is CASSLPGQGNSDYTF. The full variable domain, with the rest looked up from reference TRBV26 and TRBJ1-2, is NSKVIQTPRYLVKGQGQKAKMRCIPEKGHPVVFWYQQNKNNEFKFLINFQNQEVLQQIDMTEKRFSAECPSNSPCSLEIQSSEAGDSALYLCASSLPGQGNSDYTFGSGTRLLVI.

Within the sample, this clone is large. All gene names here are mouse names. The CDR3 is cut off 1 residue early in the read; its end comes from the germline J gene. This chain links TRBV13-2 with TRBJ1-1; perhaps TRBD1 as D (6 bases). Germline lookup yields CDR1 NNHNN and CDR2 SYGAGS (reference sequence). V dropped 0 bases and J dropped 3 bases, with 9 bases sitting between them. The CDR3 covers 14 residues. The DNA read from the CDR3 is TGTGCCAGCGGTGATGCTCACAGGGACACAGAAGTCTTC. Translation gives CASGDAHRDTEVF. The full CDR3 reads CASGDAHRDTEVFF.

Comment on this clone: Germline and genes: mouse. Read sequence stops 1 residue before the CDR3 end, and the germline J gene provides the missing end. V gene TRBV1 combines with J gene TRBJ2-5; D perhaps matches TRBD1 (7 bases). Germline CDR1 reads NSQYPW; CDR2 reads LRSPGD (reference sequence). Trimming shortened V by 4 bases and J by 7 bases, and 9 bases separated the two germline ends. The CDR3 has 12 amino acids. The DNA read from the CDR3 is TGCACCTGCAGTGGAGGGGGCCACACCCAGTAC. It codes for CTCSGGGHTQY. Given in full, the CDR3 is CTCSGGGHTQYF.

With respect to this clone: All gene names here are mouse names. The CDR3 is CASSLRTGEVFF. The sequenced part of the CDR3 DNA is TGTGCCAGCAGTCTGCGGACAGGGGAAGTCTTC. The chain is built from TRBV26 and TRBJ1-1; 8 positions agree with TRBD1. The DNA ends 1 residue before the CDR3 does, and the rest of the CDR3 is filled in from the germline J gene. The V gene end was trimmed by 2 bases and the J gene end by 8 bases; junction bases not matched to a gene: 1. In germline, CDR1 is KGHPV, CDR2 FQNQEV (reference sequence). This CDR3 is built from 12 residues. Filled out from reference TRBV26 and TRBJ1-1, the complete variable domain reads NSKVIQTPRYLVKGQGQKAKMRCIPEKGHPVVFWYQQNKNNEFKFLINFQNQEVLQQIDMTEKRFSAECPSNSPCSLEIQSSEAGDSALYLCASSLRTGEVFFGKGTRLTVV.

In the case of this clone: These gene names are mouse names. The CDR3 end lies 1 residue beyond the end of the read and is filled in from the germline J gene. The chain links TRBV24 to TRBJ1-2, with 8 bases identical to TRBD1. CDR1 is KGHTA and CDR2 is FRNEEI in the germline V gene. The CDR3 runs 14 residues. The trim removed 2 bases at V and 3 bases at J, leaving 2 bases unmatched. CDR3 region: CASSLGQGHSDYTF. The sequenced part of the CDR3 DNA is TGTGCCAGCAGTCTGGGACAGGGCCACTCCGACTACACC.

This clone was observed a handful of times. Here the gene names and germline are mouse. From the germline J gene comes the end of the CDR3, since the read stops 1 residue before it. V usage is TRBV26 and J usage is TRBJ1-2, with D unresolved. This CDR3 contains 13 residues. The V gene lost 1 base and the J gene lost 2 bases, with 5 bases spanning the gap. Germline V gene data show CDR1 as KGHPV and CDR2 as FQNQEV (reference sequence). CDR3 DNA, as far as it was read: TGTGCCAGCAGTCTGTGGGTTAACTCCGACTACACC. Translated: CASSLWVNSDYT. The full CDR3 reads CASSLWVNSDYTF. Together with reference TRBV26 and TRBJ1-2, the CDR3 gives the full variable domain: NSKVIQTPRYLVKGQGQKAKMRCIPEKGHPVVFWYQQNKNNEFKFLINFQNQEVLQQIDMTEKRFSAECPSNSPCSLEIQSSEAGDSALYLCASSLWVNSDYTFGSGTRLLVI.

A note on this clone: Mouse names are used for the genes. The CDR3 is cut off 1 residue early in the read; its end comes from the germline J gene. The same CDR3 is also encoded by other DNA sequences in this sample. This chain uses TRBV15 with TRBJ2-4; D call uncertain. V lost 1 base and J 0 bases, leaving 2 bases between the germline ends. This CDR3 contains 13 residues. The germline V gene encodes CDR1 SGHND and CDR2 FRSKSL. CDR3 DNA (partial): TGTGCCAGCAGTTTAGACAGTCAAAACACCTTGTAC. This gives the protein CASSLDSQNTLY. The entire CDR3 protein is CASSLDSQNTLYF.

A word on this clone: Gene names are mouse gene names. The observed sequence ends 1 residue before the CDR3 terminus, with the missing tail filled in from the germline J gene. The chain recombines TRBV26 with TRBJ1-1, with D perhaps matching TRBD1 (6 bases). CDR1 and CDR2 (germline): KGHPV, FQNQEV (reference sequence). V was shortened by 6 bases and J by 0 bases, with 8 bases between the two germline ends. This CDR3 contains 13 residues. CDR3 region: CASRRTANTEVFF. Incomplete CDR3 DNA: TGTGCCAGCAGGCGGACAGCAAACACAGAAGTCTTC.

As regards this clone: Germline and genes here are mouse. The read gets to within 1 residue of the CDR3 end, and the germline J gene fills in the rest. The chain couples TRBV26 to TRBJ1-4; tentative D call: TRBD1 (6 bases). With 4 bases removed from V and 0 bases from J, the gap between germline ends came to 9 bases. Germline CDR1 KGHPV, CDR2 FQNQEV (reference sequence). This CDR3 spans 15 amino acids. The CDR3 loop is CASSRGTISNERLFF. CDR3 DNA, as far as it was read: TGTGCCAGCAGTCGCGGGACAATTTCCAACGAAAGATTATTT. The full variable domain, completed using reference TRBV26 and TRBJ1-4, is NSKVIQTPRYLVKGQGQKAKMRCIPEKGHPVVFWYQQNKNNEFKFLINFQNQEVLQQIDMTEKRFSAECPSNSPCSLEIQSSEAGDSALYLCASSRGTISNERLFFGHGTKLSVL.

About this clone: Genes and germline are mouse. The CDR3 end falls 1 residue outside the read, so it is completed with the germline J gene. This chain connects TRBV1 to TRBJ1-4; 9 bases are a match to TRBD1. This CDR3 has 16 residues. V lost 3 bases to trimming and J lost 1 base; unmatched junction nucleotides: 3. Germline V gene sequence: CDR1 NSQYPW, CDR2 LRSPGD (reference sequence). The CDR3 here is CTCSAPGQGSNERLFF. The CDR3 bases that were read are TGCACCTGCAGTGCGCCGGGACAGGGTTCCAACGAAAGATTATTT.

About this clone itself: Mouse names are used for the genes. The CDR3 DNA, read in part, is TGTGCCAGCAGGCGACAGGGGGACACAGAAGTCTTC. It yields the protein CASRRQGDTEVF. The CDR3 reads in full as CASRRQGDTEVFF. The rearrangement joins TRBV19 to TRBJ1-1, with 9 bases lining up with TRBD1. Read data end 1 residue before the CDR3 end; the end is taken from the germline J gene. Germline V lookup: CDR1 FNHDT, CDR2 SITEND (reference sequence). The CDR3 sequence is 13 residues long. The V segment lost 5 bases and the J segment 3 bases; nucleotides outside the gene matches: 2.

About this clone: Gene names are mouse gene names. The read ends 1 residue shy of where the CDR3 ends; the end is completed using the germline J gene. The rearrangement links TRBV26 to TRBJ2-7; D gene ambiguous. In germline, CDR1 is KGHPV, CDR2 FQNQEV (reference sequence). The CDR3 is made up of 12 amino acids. V gave up 3 bases and J gave up 4 bases, with 7 bases separating them. CDR3 DNA (partial): TGTGCCAGCAGTCTCGACAAATATGAACAGTAC. The encoded protein is CASSLDKYEQY. In full, the CDR3 reads CASSLDKYEQYF.

This clone appeared a few times. Gene and germline names: mouse. The CDR3 region is CAWSNRAGERLFF. The covered CDR3 bases are TGTGCCTGGAGTAACAGGGCGGGCGAAAGATTATTT. The J gene is TRBJ1-4, the V gene TRBV31; D may be TRBD1 (6 bases). The read ends 1 residue before the CDR3 terminus; that terminus is restored from the germline J gene. CDR3 size: 13 residues. Germline V gene data show CDR1 as GKSSPN and CDR2 as SITVG. V lost 2 bases to trimming and J lost 7 bases, with 11 bases between them.

Turning to this clone: Gene and germline names: mouse. The CDR3 loop reads CTCSAQQGSYNSPLYF. Incomplete CDR3 DNA: TGCACCTGCAGTGCCCAACAGGGGTCCTATAATTCGCCCCTCTAC. The V gene is TRBV1, the J gene TRBJ1-6; 7 nucleotides line up with TRBD1. The CDR3 is cut off 1 residue early in the read; its end comes from the germline J gene. TRBJ1-6 is flagged as an ORF with uncertain function. V lost 3 bases and J lost 1; bases outside the gene matches: 3. Germline V lookup: CDR1 NSQYPW, CDR2 LRSPGD (reference sequence). CDR3 length: 16 amino acids.

This clone was counted a few times. Gene names denote mouse genes. The read halts 1 residue ahead of the CDR3 end, with the missing end drawn from the germline J gene. V usage is TRBV5 and J usage is TRBJ2-7; possible D gene TRBD1, 5 bases. In germline, CDR1 is LGHNA, CDR2 YNLKQL (reference sequence). The CDR3 runs to 13 residues. V was clipped by 1 base and J by 2 bases, with 6 bases between them. The DNA read from the CDR3 is TGTGCCAGCAGCCAAGGGACACCCTATGAACAGTAC. Its protein is CASSQGTPYEQY. The complete CDR3 sequence is CASSQGTPYEQYF.

Worth noting for this clone: Gene names are mouse gene names. The read terminates 1 residue ahead of where the CDR3 ends, so the germline J gene completes it. The chain employs TRBV3 and TRBJ2-7; D remains unclear. The germline V gene has CDR1 SNHLY and CDR2 FYNGKV (reference sequence). Trimming shortened V by 2 bases and J by 7 bases, and 6 bases separated the two germline ends. CDR3 length: 11 residues. The sequenced CDR3 bases are TGTGCCAGCAGCTTATTGGGAGAACAGTAC. It specifies CASSLLGEQY. The full CDR3 sequence reads CASSLLGEQYF.

This clone was counted between two and nine times. All gene names here are mouse names. The read stops 1 residue short of the end of the CDR3; the missing end is completed from the germline J gene. This chain joins TRBV14 and TRBJ2-7, with TRBD2 matching over 11 bases. CDR3 length: 15 amino acids. Germline CDR1 and CDR2: SGHDT and FRDEAV. V dropped 1 base and J dropped 3; count of bases not matched to a gene: 3. The sequenced CDR3 bases are TGTGCCAGCAGTTTCCGGGACTGGGGGATCTATGAACAGTAC. Its protein product is CASSFRDWGIYEQY. In full, the CDR3 reads CASSFRDWGIYEQYF.

The sample holds a few counts of this clone. The genes and germline here are from mouse. The missing CDR3 end, 1 residue past where the read stops, is filled in from the germline J gene. This chain links TRBV16 with TRBJ1-1; D unclear. Germline loops: CDR1 SGHSA, CDR2 FRNQAP. Trimming stripped 5 bases from V and 3 bases from J, with 10 bases between. This CDR3 has 13 amino acids. The CDR3 sequence is CASSPRGDTEVFF. CDR3 DNA, as far as it was read: TGTGCAAGCAGCCCCCGGGGAGACACAGAAGTCTTC.

This clone turned up a few times. Each gene name is a mouse one. The CDR3 end lies 1 residue beyond the end of the read and is filled in from the germline J gene. The rearrangement uses TRBV16 and TRBJ2-4; 9 bases are a match to TRBD1. V dropped 5 bases and J dropped 4; count of bases not matched to a gene: 4. CDR3 size: 14 residues. Germline CDR1 and CDR2: SGHSA and FRNQAP. This chain's CDR3 is CASSPGQGKNTLYF. Partial CDR3 DNA: TGTGCAAGCAGCCCCGGACAGGGGAAAAACACCTTGTAC.

Concerning this clone itself: Each gene name is a mouse one. The missing CDR3 end, 1 residue past where the read stops, is filled in from the germline J gene. The rearrangement links TRBV16 to TRBJ2-7, with 12 bases identical to TRBD2. V was clipped by 1 base and J by 6 bases; unmatched bases: 4. Germline CDR1 is SGHSA and CDR2 is FRNQAP. The CDR3 has 15 amino acids. The CDR3 DNA, read in part, is TGTGCAAGCAGCTTAGCCGGGACTGGGGGGTTTGAACAGTAC. This translates into CASSLAGTGGFEQY. From start to end, the CDR3 is CASSLAGTGGFEQYF.

This clone was observed a handful of times. Mouse germline and gene names are used. Coverage ceases 1 residue before the CDR3 finishes, and the germline J gene fills in the end. The chain recombines TRBV13-1 with TRBJ1-4, with D uncertain. V was shortened by 0 bases and J by 1 base, with 4 bases between the two germline ends. Germline CDR1 and CDR2: NSHNY and SYGAGN. The CDR3 has 14 amino acids. CDR3 DNA, as far as it was read: TGTGCCAGCAGTGATGTGGGTTCCAACGAAAGATTATTT. Translation gives CASSDVGSNERLF. The whole CDR3 region reads CASSDVGSNERLFF. The full variable domain, in which reference TRBV13-1 and TRBJ1-4 provide the parts outside the CDR3, is EAAVTQSPRNKVTVTGGNVTLSCRQTNSHNYMYWYRQDTGHGLRLIHYSYGAGNLRIGDVPDGYKATRTTQEDFFLLLELASPSQTSLYFCASSDVGSNERLFFGHGTKLSVL.

Remarks on this clone: Mouse names are used for the genes. The read comes to an end 1 residue before the CDR3 does, leaving the germline J gene to fill in the end. The chain recombines TRBV26 with TRBJ2-3, with D perhaps matching TRBD1 (6 bases). This CDR3 has 15 amino acids. V lost 3 bases to trimming and J lost 0 bases, with 10 bases between them. The germline CDR1 and CDR2 sequences are KGHPV and FQNQEV (reference sequence). Partial CDR3 DNA: TGTGCCAGCAGTCTTTGGGACATTAGTGCAGAAACGCTGTAT. As protein: CASSLWDISAETLY. The full CDR3 sequence reads CASSLWDISAETLYF.

Concerning this clone itself: Each gene name is a mouse one. The CDR3 end falls 1 residue outside the read, so it is completed with the germline J gene. The rearrangement joins TRBV26 to TRBJ1-1; D perhaps matches TRBD1 (5 bases). Per the germline V gene, CDR1 is KGHPV and CDR2 is FQNQEV (reference sequence). The CDR3 is 13 residues long. Between the trimmed V and J ends, which lost 8 bases and 0 bases, there was a span of 10 bases. The sequenced CDR3 bases are TGTGCCAGCCGGACACTTGCAAACACAGAAGTCTTC. Encoded protein: CASRTLANTEVF. The whole CDR3 sequence reads CASRTLANTEVFF.

In its sample, this clone was seen a few times. The gene symbols are mouse symbols. The CDR3 end falls 1 residue outside the read, so it is completed with the germline J gene. The identical CDR3 is also encoded by other nucleotide sequences in the sample. The chain couples TRBV26 to TRBJ2-5, with 9 bases matching TRBD1. This CDR3 is 14 amino acids long. Germline trimming cut 4 bases from V and 5 bases from J; bases unmatched to any gene: 4. In germline, CDR1 is KGHPV, CDR2 FQNQEV (reference sequence). The covered CDR3 bases are TGTGCCAGCAGTCCGGGACAGGGTGGAGACACCCAGTAC. The encoded protein is CASSPGQGGDTQY. From start to end, the CDR3 is CASSPGQGGDTQYF.

With respect to this clone: Germline and genes here are mouse. The CDR3 end is not reached by the read, which stops 1 residue before it; the germline J gene fills it in. The J gene is TRBJ1-2, the V gene TRBV1; maybe TRBD1 (5 bases). Germline lookup yields CDR1 NSQYPW and CDR2 LRSPGD (reference sequence). Trimming stripped 0 bases from V and 4 bases from J, with 9 bases between. This CDR3 region has 14 residues. Partial CDR3 DNA: TGCACCTGCAGTGCAGATATGGGGGGCTCCGACTACACC. Its protein product is CTCSADMGGSDYT. The full-length CDR3 reads as CTCSADMGGSDYTF.

This clone was counted only a few times. Genes and germline come from the mouse. The CDR3 is cut off 1 residue early in the read; its end comes from the germline J gene. This chain uses TRBV26 with TRBJ1-3, with D possibly being TRBD1 (6 bases). The germline gives CDR1 KGHPV, CDR2 FQNQEV (reference sequence). V shed 2 bases and J shed 3 bases, with 11 bases lying between them. CDR3 size: 15 residues. CDR3 DNA (partial): TGTGCCAGCAGTCTGCGCAGGGGAGATGGAAATACGCTCTAT. Amino acid sequence: CASSLRRGDGNTLY. The whole CDR3 sequence is CASSLRRGDGNTLYF.

As for this clone: Mouse germline and gene names are used. The read gets to within 1 residue of the CDR3 end, and the germline J gene fills in the rest. V usage is TRBV19 and J usage is TRBJ2-3; no firm D call. V lost 1 base and J lost 0, with 6 bases in between. From germline, CDR1 is FNHDT and CDR2 SITEND (reference sequence). The CDR3 loop spans 14 amino acids. The CDR3 here is CASSISTSAETLYF. CDR3 DNA, as far as it was read: TGTGCCAGCAGTATAAGCACTAGTGCAGAAACGCTGTAT.